The clone carrying this T cell receptor beta chain was counted at least ten times. V dropped 4 bases and J dropped 6; count of bases not matched to a gene: 10. The germline V gene encodes CDR1 SGHVS and CDR2 FNYEAQ. There are 15 residues in the CDR3. TCRdb re-called the reads through MiXCR, storing one row per CDR3 protein. The sample consists of fewer than 250,000 distinct CDR3 sequences, 9% to 15% of them appearing once. These data come from a study of T cell repertoires in cytomegalovirus infection. The chain uses TRBV7-6 and TRBJ2-7; 9 bases map to TRBD1. This clonotype was sampled from a human donor in good health (CMV status not recorded). Some clones in this sample may be carry-over from other donors' samples. The sample consisted of PBMCs. DNA for the CDR3: TGTGCCAGCAGCTCGGGACAGGGCTCAGGCAGCGAGCAGTACTTC. Its protein is CASSSGQGSGSEQYF. Filled out from reference TRBV7-6 and TRBJ2-7, the complete variable domain reads GAGVSQSPRYKVTKRGQDVALRCDPISGHVSLYWYRQALGQGPEFLTYFNYEAQQDKSGLPNDRFSAERPEGSISTLTIQRTEQRDSAMYRCASSSGQGSGSEQYFGPGTRLTVT.